This T cell receptor (beta chain) was sequenced during a study of graft-versus-host responses after intestinal transplantation. Study as a whole: Uniformly, recipients were administered anti-thymocyte globulin induction with subsequent tacrolimus and steroids for approximately three years.

Sequencing was performed with immunoSEQ multiplex PCR; in TCRdb, only in-frame clones are kept and a portion is missing. The sample yields around 78,000 clones, more than 75% seen once. Study-wide results and caveats: Patients with graft-donor T cell macrochimerism had high graft-versus-host to host-versus-graft clonal ratios in allografts. Early post-transplant HvG declines showed an association with peak circulating GvH clone levels.

To note about this clone: Its antigen is undetermined.

CDR3 length: 14 amino acids. V gave up 0 bases and J gave up 5 bases, with 10 bases separating them. CDR1 is SGHTA and CDR2 is FQGTGA in the germline V gene. Here the sequenced sample was unstimulated CD8+ T cells sorted from spleen or lymph node cells, taken before transplant. The source of this sequence is a human donor who was the organ donor for an intestinal transplant. V and J are TRBV7-3 and TRBJ2-5; TRBD1 or TRBD2 may be the D gene (6 bases each). Written as DNA, the CDR3 is TGTGCCAGCAGCTTAACAGGGGGGCTGGAGACCCAGTACTTC. It is translated as CASSLTGGLETQYF.